One sample yielded the 14 T cell receptor beta chains listed below, sequenced in a study of immune characterization of retroperitoneal liposarcoma. TCRdb used MiXCR to reprocess the PCR reads, holding one entry per CDR3 protein. Of approximately 9,300 distinct CDR3 sequences detected, roughly 28% appear once; the ten largest clones hold approximately 19%. The sequencing input was blood. All receptors derive from a male donor with retroperitoneal liposarcoma.

This rearrangement joins TRBV7-8 to TRBJ1-4; D uncertain. The germline CDR1 and CDR2 sequences are SGHVS and FQNEAQ. Trimming removed 5 bases from V and 1 base from J, with 8 bases in between. CDR3 length equals 14 residues. The DNA of the CDR3 is TGTGCCAGCAGCCCCAGCCGAACTAATGAAAAACTGTTTTTT. This sequence encodes CASSPSRTNEKLFF.

A word on this clonotype: The junction departs from the called germline gene at one end, perhaps through a read error. This chain connects TRBV10-1 to TRBJ2-3, with D perhaps matching TRBD1 (6 bases). Germline V lookup: CDR1 WNHNN, CDR2 SYGVQD (reference sequence). The CDR3 sequence is 13 residues long. CDR3 DNA sequence: TGCGCCAGCAGTGGGTCCGAGGGGGAGACCCAGTACTTT. This translates into CASSGSEGETQYF.

The CDR3 region is CATQGSSYNEQFF. As DNA, the CDR3 is TGTGCCACCCAAGGGAGTTCCTACAATGAGCAGTTCTTC. The chain carries TRBV6-1 and TRBJ2-1; D perhaps matches TRBD2 (5 bases). V shed 10 bases and J shed 1 base, with 11 bases lying between them. The CDR3 sequence is 13 residues long. Germline CDR1 MNHNS, CDR2 SASEGT.

V and J are TRBV6-6 and TRBJ2-1, with D possibly being TRBD2 (5 bases). Per germline, CDR1 MNHNY and CDR2 SVGAGI (reference sequence). The CDR3 spans 12 residues. V shed 6 bases and J shed 10 bases, with 13 bases lying between them. CDR3 coding DNA: TGTGCCAGCAGCGACCGAGACTACGAGCAGTTCTTC. This codes for CASSDRDYEQFF.

The chain is built from TRBV20-1 and TRBJ2-1; D uncertain. The CDR3 covers 14 residues. The germline V gene has CDR1 DFQATT and CDR2 SNEGSKA (reference sequence). V was shortened by 2 bases and J by 6 bases, with 14 bases between the two germline ends. The CDR3: CSARPLATPNEQFF. CDR3 nucleotides: TGCAGTGCTAGACCACTCGCAACCCCCAATGAGCAGTTCTTC.

The V gene is TRBV10-1, the J gene TRBJ2-2; 10 bases agree with TRBD1. The CDR3 loop spans 13 amino acids. V shed 9 bases, J shed 5 bases, and the junction held 3 bases outside the gene matches. CDR1 is WNHNN, CDR2 SYGVQD, per germline (reference sequence). This CDR3 reads CASSGQGTGELFF. In DNA, the CDR3 is TGCGCCAGTTCGGGACAGGGGACCGGGGAGCTGTTTTTT.

This clonotype has only a few counts. This chain joins TRBV10-2 and TRBJ1-2; no clear D. Germline CDR1 and CDR2: WSHSY and SAAADI. Trimming shortened V by 6 bases and J by 5 bases, and 10 bases separated the two germline ends. The CDR3 totals 12 residues. As DNA, the CDR3 is TGCGCCAGCAGGACGGACTCATATGGCTACACCTTC. Translated, it gives CASRTDSYGYTF.

This clonotype was found a few times. The germline gene is not matched at one end of the junction; a read error may be the cause. The V call is TRBV7-7, the J call TRBJ2-1; a possible D gene is TRBD2 (6 bases). From germline, CDR1 is SSHAT and CDR2 FNYEAQ (reference sequence). This CDR3 spans 11 amino acids. In nucleotides, the CDR3 is TGTGCTAGCAGCCCCGGCGGGACCCAGTTCTTC. Its translation is CASSPGGTQFF.

This sequence joins TRBV3-1 and TRBJ2-1; 14 bases are shared with TRBD2. The tail of the sequence fits TRBJ2-5 better, so the J call may be wrong. The germline gives CDR1 LGHDT, CDR2 YNNKEL (reference sequence). There are 17 residues in the CDR3. The CDR3 DNA sequence: TGTGCCAGCAGCTCTCGGACTAGCGGGGGGCGGGGGGAGACCCAGTACTTC. Translation: CASSSRTSGGRGETQYF.

The chain is built from TRBV6-6 and TRBJ1-2; TRBD1 agrees at 7 bases. The CDR3 is made up of 13 amino acids. Looked up from germline, CDR1 is MNHNY and CDR2 is SVGAGI (reference sequence). The J segment lost 0 bases and the V segment lost 8 bases, leaving 3 bases of the junction unmatched. The CDR3 loop is CASLQGANYGYTF. The CDR3 region has the DNA TGTGCCAGCCTTCAGGGGGCTAACTATGGCTACACCTTC.

This clonotype occurred many times. The rearrangement joins TRBV7-2 to TRBJ2-5; D remains ambiguous. CDR1 and CDR2 from the germline V gene are SGHTA and FQGNSA. V gave up 5 bases and J gave up 1 base, with 11 bases separating them. The CDR3 runs to 14 residues. CDR3 residues: CASSRDIFQETQYF. The CDR3 nucleotides read TGTGCCAGCAGCCGCGACATTTTCCAAGAGACCCAGTACTTC.

This clonotype was seen ten or more times. The CDR3 DNA follows: TGTGCCAACAGAATACAGGGATACACTGAAGCTTTCTTT. It specifies CANRIQGYTEAFF. The chain links TRBV6-1 to TRBJ1-1, with D perhaps matching TRBD1 (6 bases). The V end lost 10 bases, the J end lost 3 bases, and 15 bases lay between the germline ends. The CDR3 spans 13 residues. Germline assignment: CDR1 MNHNS and CDR2 SASEGT.

The chain joins TRBV4-1 to TRBJ2-3, with D uncertain. Germline CDR1 and CDR2: MGHRA and YSYEKL. CDR3 length: 16 residues. V was trimmed by 4 bases and J by 0 bases, leaving 14 bases between them. This CDR3 is CASSLSTAASTDTQYF. DNA of the CDR3: TGCGCCAGCAGCCTTAGTACGGCAGCTAGCACAGATACGCAGTATTTT.

Regarding this clonotype: This may arise from a read error, as a much more abundant clone is one base away. The rearrangement uses TRBV6-6 and TRBJ2-3, with 12 positions matching TRBD2. The end of the DNA aligns better with TRBJ2-7, so the J call may be wrong. The CDR3 is 14 residues long. CDR1 and CDR2 from the germline V gene are MNHNY and SVGAGI (reference sequence). CDR3: CASSLAGGPSEQYF. For the CDR3, the DNA is TGTGCCAGCAGTCTAGCGGGGGGGCCGAGTGAGCAGTACTTC.